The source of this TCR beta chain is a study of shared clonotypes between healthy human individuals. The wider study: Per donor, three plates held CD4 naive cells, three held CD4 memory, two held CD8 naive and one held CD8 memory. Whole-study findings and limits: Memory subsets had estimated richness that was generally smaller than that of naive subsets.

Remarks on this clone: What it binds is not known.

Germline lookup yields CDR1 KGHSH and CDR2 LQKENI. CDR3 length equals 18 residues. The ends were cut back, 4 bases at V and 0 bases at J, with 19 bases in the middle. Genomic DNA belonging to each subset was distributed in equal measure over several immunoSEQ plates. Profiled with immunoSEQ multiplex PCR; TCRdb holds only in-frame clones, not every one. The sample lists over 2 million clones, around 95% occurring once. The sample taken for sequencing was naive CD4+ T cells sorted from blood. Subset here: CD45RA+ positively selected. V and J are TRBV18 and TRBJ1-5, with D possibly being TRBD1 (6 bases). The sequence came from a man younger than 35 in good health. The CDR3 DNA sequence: TGTGCCAGCTCACGGACAGACGCTACCCTATATAGCAATCAGCCCCAGCATTTT. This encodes CASSRTDATLYSNQPQHF.